This TCR beta chain was retrieved from a study of OX40 agonist ivuxolimab in advanced cancers. Clones were sequenced by immunoSEQ multiplex PCR, and TCRdb holds only the in-frame ones, with some missing. The sample includes 68,000 or so clones, approximately 84% seen only once; the top ten take approximately 2%. The length of the CDR3 is 15 residues. V dropped 1 base and J dropped 3 bases, with 9 bases sitting between them. The V gene's germline CDR1 is LNHDA and CDR2 SQIVND (reference sequence). The receptor's source is an adult with an advanced solid tumor such as melanoma, head and neck, liver or kidney cancer. The chain links TRBV19 to TRBJ2-2, with D possibly being TRBD1 (6 bases). This material consisted of CD4+ or CD8+ T cells sorted from blood, taken in a trial of the OX40 agonist ivuxolimab. DNA of the CDR3: TGTGCCAGTAGTATAGCAGGGGTCTACACCGGGGAGCTGTTTTTT. It specifies CASSIAGVYTGELFF.